What follows are 17 T cell receptor beta chains derived from one specimen sequenced in a study of blood T cells in healthy people across ages. The second PCR ran roughly 6 to 11 cycles with a sample-barcoded 5' primer and J-beta primers. TCRdb used MiXCR to reprocess the 5' RACE reads, holding one entry per CDR3 protein. The repertoire holds hundreds of thousands of distinct CDR3 sequences, under 70% seen once, with around 37% in the top ten. Sequencing was carried out using blood. The receptors derive from a man aged 55 to 70 in good health.

This clonotype was counted a few times. The chain's CDR3 is CASSERLDGNTEAFF. Written as DNA, the CDR3 is TGCGCCAGCAGCGAGCGCCTAGACGGGAACACTGAAGCTTTCTTT. This chain uses TRBV10-1 with TRBJ1-1; D ambiguous. Germline V gives CDR1 WNHNN, CDR2 SYGVQD (reference sequence). V gave up 6 bases and J gave up 1 base, with 15 bases separating them. This CDR3 has 15 residues.

The chain combines TRBV4-2 with TRBJ1-6; no clear D gene. The CDR3 is 15 amino acids. Trimming left V 0 bases short and J 1 base short, with 4 bases between. Per the germline V gene, CDR1 is LGHNA and CDR2 is YNFKEQ. CDR3 DNA: TGTGCCAGCAGCCAAGAGGGGTCCTATAATTCACCCCTCCACTTT. It encodes CASSQEGSYNSPLHF.

Only a few counts were recorded for this clonotype. V is TRBV4-1 and J is TRBJ2-1, with 8 bases aligning to TRBD2. With V trimmed by 0 bases and J by 11 bases, 6 bases remained unmatched. The CDR3 runs to 14 residues. Germline V CDR1 and CDR2: MGHRA, YSYEKL. The chain's CDR3 is CASSQDSSGGQQFF. The DNA of the CDR3 is TGCGCCAGCAGCCAAGATTCGAGCGGGGGCCAGCAGTTCTTC.

The gene calls are TRBV5-4 and TRBJ2-3; 7 bases agree with TRBD2. Germline V CDR1 and CDR2: SGHNT, YYREEE (reference sequence). This CDR3 has 14 residues. V trimming: 4 bases; J trimming: 5 bases; junction bases outside the gene matches: 7. The CDR3 region has the DNA TGTGCCAGCAGCACGCCTAGCGGTGGAGATACGCAGTATTTT. This sequence encodes CASSTPSGGDTQYF. Variable domain in full (rest from reference TRBV5-4 and TRBJ2-3): ETGVTQSPTHLIKTRGQQVTLRCSSQSGHNTVSWYQQALGQGPQFIFQYYREEENGRGNFPPRFSGLQFPNYSSELNVNALELDDSALYLCASSTPSGGDTQYFGPGTRLTVL.

This clonotype was recorded many times. The rearrangement uses TRBV29-1 and TRBJ2-1; TRBD2 matches at 7 bases. Germline lookup yields CDR1 SQVTM and CDR2 ANQGSEA. CDR3 length: 14 amino acids. The V and J ends lost 7 bases and 6 bases, in that order; junction bases with no gene match: 12. Here the CDR3 DNA reads TGCAGCGGGGGTCTAGGCGGGGGAGCCAATGAGCAGTTCTTC. Translation: CSGGLGGGANEQFF.

The CDR3: CASSRIGNTIYF. In DNA form, the CDR3 reads TGTGCCAGCAGTCGGATCGGTAACACCATATATTTT. The rearrangement links TRBV28 to TRBJ1-3; unclear D gene. The CDR3 sequence is 12 residues long. Germline CDR1 MDHEN, CDR2 SYDVKM. V was pared by 5 bases and J by 7 bases, with 9 bases between.

The rearrangement joins TRBV20-1 to TRBJ1-5, with 8 bases matching TRBD1. Germline V gives CDR1 DFQATT, CDR2 SNEGSKA (reference sequence). This CDR3 spans 15 amino acids. Trimming removed 5 bases from V and 0 bases from J; junction bases left unmatched: 6. This chain's CDR3 is CSAEQTGDSNQPQHF. CDR3 in DNA: TGCAGTGCTGAACAGACAGGGGATAGCAATCAGCCCCAGCATTTT.

V is TRBV29-1 and J is TRBJ2-3; no clear D. CDR1 SQVTM and CDR2 ANQGSEA come from the germline V gene. The V end lost 7 bases, the J end lost 0 bases, and 2 bases lay between the germline ends. The CDR3 totals 10 residues. The CDR3 DNA follows: TGCAGCGGTAGCACAGATACGCAGTATTTT. Translated: CSGSTDTQYF.

This clonotype was found a few times. The chain employs TRBV6-5 and TRBJ1-6; 8 nucleotides match TRBD1. The CDR3 totals 14 residues. Trimming took 8 bases from V and 6 from J; bases not matched to a gene: 6. In germline, CDR1 is MNHEY, CDR2 SVGAGI. The CDR3, as DNA: TGTGCCAGCCGCCGCACAGGGGGTAATTCACCCCTCCACTTT. Its protein product is CASRRTGGNSPLHF.

The genes are TRBV19 and TRBJ2-3; D not certain. Trimming removed 5 bases at V and 6 bases at J, with 15 bases between. The V gene's germline CDR1 is LNHDA and CDR2 SQIVND (reference sequence). The CDR3 length is 14 residues. CDR3 sequence: CASSGRIPHDTQYF. For the CDR3, the DNA is TGTGCCAGTAGTGGACGGATCCCCCATGATACGCAGTATTTT.

This chain connects TRBV27 to TRBJ2-7; D may be TRBD1 or TRBD2 (5 bases each). The CDR3 length is 14 residues. Germline-derived CDR1 and CDR2 are MNHEY and SMNVEV (reference sequence). Trimming cost V 7 bases and J 4 bases, with 17 bases left between them. Here the CDR3 reads CASKASGAGYEQYF. In nucleotides, the CDR3 is TGTGCCAGCAAGGCTTCCGGGGCTGGTTACGAGCAGTACTTC.

The table lists this clonotype with a few counts. The genes are TRBV28 and TRBJ2-5, with 7 positions matching TRBD2. The junction had 7 bases not matched to a gene; V was cut back by 5 bases and J by 4 bases. Germline CDR1 MDHEN, CDR2 SYDVKM. The length of the CDR3 is 14 residues. CDR3 region: CASSTLGGIETQYF. CDR3 DNA: TGTGCCAGCAGTACCTTGGGGGGGATAGAGACCCAGTACTTC. The whole variable domain, remainder taken from reference TRBV28 and TRBJ2-5, is DVKVTQSSRYLVKRTGEKVFLECVQDMDHENMFWYRQDPGLGLRLIYFSYDVKMKEKGDIPEGYSVSREKKERFSLILESASTNQTSMYLCASSTLGGIETQYFGPGTRLLVL.

The gene calls are TRBV12-3 or TRBV12-4 and TRBJ1-5; the D is unclear. V lost 5 bases and J lost 5, with 7 bases in between. The CDR3 sequence is 12 residues long. CDR3 nucleotides: TGTGCCAGCAGTATTAGGGATCAGCCCCAGCATTTT. Protein product: CASSIRDQPQHF.

The V and J genes are TRBV5-1 and TRBJ1-4; 8 bases are a match to TRBD1. This CDR3 contains 17 residues. After removal of 0 bases from V and 2 bases from J, the junction contained 6 bases not matched to a gene. Germline CDR1 reads SGHRS; CDR2 reads YFSETQ. This CDR3 is CASSLGTGTPTNEKLFF. As DNA, the CDR3 is TGCGCCAGCAGCTTGGGGACAGGGACCCCCACTAATGAAAAACTGTTTTTT.

V and J are TRBV20-1 and TRBJ2-5; 8 bases line up with TRBD1. The CDR3 spans 15 residues. Germline-derived CDR1 and CDR2 are DFQATT and SNEGSKA (reference sequence). Trimming cost V 6 bases and J 2 bases; bases outside gene matches: 11. DNA of the CDR3: TGCAGTGCCACCGGACAGGGTCGGGGACAAGAGACCCAGTACTTC. As protein: CSATGQGRGQETQYF.

This clonotype was seen a handful of times. This chain connects TRBV20-1 to TRBJ2-3; D not certain. Germline CDR1 DFQATT, CDR2 SNEGSKA (reference sequence). V lost 4 bases and J lost 1, with 12 bases in between. The CDR3 sequence is 14 residues long. DNA for the CDR3: TGCAGTGCTATCCCTTCGCGCCGCACAGATACGCAGTATTTT. It translates to CSAIPSRRTDTQYF.

The chain is built from TRBV7-8 and TRBJ2-5, with a weak D call TRBD2 (6 bases). The CDR3 sequence is 15 residues long. Germline V gives CDR1 SGHVS, CDR2 FQNEAQ. V was cut by 5 bases and J by 11 bases, with 24 bases left in between. CDR3 amino acids: CASSPAGTFNNEQYF. The CDR3 bases are TGTGCCAGCAGCCCCGCGGGGACTTTCAACAATGAGCAGTACTTC.